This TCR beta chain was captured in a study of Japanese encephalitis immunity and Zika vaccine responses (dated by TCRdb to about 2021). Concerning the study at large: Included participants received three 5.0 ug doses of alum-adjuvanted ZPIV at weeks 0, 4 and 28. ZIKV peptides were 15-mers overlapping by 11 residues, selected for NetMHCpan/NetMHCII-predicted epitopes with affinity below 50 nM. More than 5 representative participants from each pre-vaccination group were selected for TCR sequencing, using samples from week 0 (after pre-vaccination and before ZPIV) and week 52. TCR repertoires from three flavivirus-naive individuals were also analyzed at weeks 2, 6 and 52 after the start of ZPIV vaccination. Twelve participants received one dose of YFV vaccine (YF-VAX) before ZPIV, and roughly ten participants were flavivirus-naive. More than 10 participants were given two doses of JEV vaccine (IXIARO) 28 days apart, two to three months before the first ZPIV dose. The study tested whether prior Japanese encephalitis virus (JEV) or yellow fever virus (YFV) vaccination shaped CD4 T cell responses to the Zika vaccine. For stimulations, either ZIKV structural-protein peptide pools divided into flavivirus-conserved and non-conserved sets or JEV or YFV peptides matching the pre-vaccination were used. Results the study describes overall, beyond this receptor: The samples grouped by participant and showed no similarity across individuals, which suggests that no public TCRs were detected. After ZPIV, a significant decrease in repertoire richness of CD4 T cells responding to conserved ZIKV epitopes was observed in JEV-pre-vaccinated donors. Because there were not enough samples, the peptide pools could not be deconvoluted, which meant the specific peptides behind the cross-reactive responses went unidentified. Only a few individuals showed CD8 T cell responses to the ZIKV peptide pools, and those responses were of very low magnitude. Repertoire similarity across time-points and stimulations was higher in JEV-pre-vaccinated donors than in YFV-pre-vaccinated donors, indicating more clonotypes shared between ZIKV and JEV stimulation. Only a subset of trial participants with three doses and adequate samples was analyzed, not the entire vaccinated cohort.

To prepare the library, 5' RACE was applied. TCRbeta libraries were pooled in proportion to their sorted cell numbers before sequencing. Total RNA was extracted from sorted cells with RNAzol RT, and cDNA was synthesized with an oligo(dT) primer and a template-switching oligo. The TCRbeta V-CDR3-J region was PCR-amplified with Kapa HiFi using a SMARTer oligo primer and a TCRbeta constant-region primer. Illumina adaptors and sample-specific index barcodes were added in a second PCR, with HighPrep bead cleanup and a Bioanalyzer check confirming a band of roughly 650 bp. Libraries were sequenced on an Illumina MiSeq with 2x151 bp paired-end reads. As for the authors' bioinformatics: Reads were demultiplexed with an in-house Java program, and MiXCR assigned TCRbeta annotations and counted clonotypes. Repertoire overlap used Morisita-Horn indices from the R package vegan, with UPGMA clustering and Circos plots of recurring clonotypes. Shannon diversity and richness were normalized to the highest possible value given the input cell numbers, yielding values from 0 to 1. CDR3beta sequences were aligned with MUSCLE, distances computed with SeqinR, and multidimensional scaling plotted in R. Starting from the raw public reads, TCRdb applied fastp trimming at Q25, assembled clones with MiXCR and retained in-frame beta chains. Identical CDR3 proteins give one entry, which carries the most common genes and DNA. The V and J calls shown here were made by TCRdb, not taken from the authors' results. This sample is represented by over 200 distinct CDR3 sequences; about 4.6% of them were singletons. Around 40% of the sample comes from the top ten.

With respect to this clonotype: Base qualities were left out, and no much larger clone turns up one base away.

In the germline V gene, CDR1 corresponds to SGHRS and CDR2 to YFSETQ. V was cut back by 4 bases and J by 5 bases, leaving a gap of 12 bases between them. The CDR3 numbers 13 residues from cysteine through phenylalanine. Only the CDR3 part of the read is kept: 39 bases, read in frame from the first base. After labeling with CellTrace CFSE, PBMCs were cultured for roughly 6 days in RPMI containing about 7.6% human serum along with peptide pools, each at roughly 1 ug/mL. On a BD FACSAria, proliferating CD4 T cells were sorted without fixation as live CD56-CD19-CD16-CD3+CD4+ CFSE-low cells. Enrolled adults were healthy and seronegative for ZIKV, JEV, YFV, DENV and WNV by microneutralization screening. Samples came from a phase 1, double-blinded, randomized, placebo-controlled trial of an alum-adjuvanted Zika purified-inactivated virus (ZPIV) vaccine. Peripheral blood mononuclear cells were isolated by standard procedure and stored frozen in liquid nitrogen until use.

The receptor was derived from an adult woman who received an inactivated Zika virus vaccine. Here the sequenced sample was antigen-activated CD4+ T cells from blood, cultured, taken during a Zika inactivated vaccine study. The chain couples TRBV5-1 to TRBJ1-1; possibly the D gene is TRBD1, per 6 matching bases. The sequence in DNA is TGCGCCAGCAGCGAACAGGGTCGGACTGAAGCTTTCTTT. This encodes CASSEQGRTEAFF. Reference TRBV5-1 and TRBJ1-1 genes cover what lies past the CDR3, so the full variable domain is KAGVTQTPRYLIKTRGQQVTLSCSPISGHRSVSWYQQTPGQGLQFLFEYFSETQRNKGNFPGRFSGRQFSNSRSEMNVSTLELGDSALYLCASSEQGRTEAFFGQGTRLTVV.